Described below is a single TCR beta chain sequence and its context. Its target is not known. The method was immunoSEQ multiplex PCR; TCRdb's version includes in-frame clones alone and lacks a portion of them. The sample carries some 16,000 clones, less than 90% recorded once. Germline-derived CDR1 and CDR2 are SNHLY and FYNNEI. V lost 6 bases and J lost 10, with 14 bases in between. This CDR3 is built from 12 residues. The data belong to a study of OX40 agonist ivuxolimab in advanced cancers. Findings and caveats of the study: Clones of CD4+ and CD8+ blood T cells grew by week 6 at doses of 0.1 to 3.0 mg/kg.

This sequence originates from an adult with an advanced solid tumor such as melanoma, head and neck, liver or kidney cancer. The sample was CD4+ or CD8+ T cells sorted from blood, taken in a trial of the OX40 agonist ivuxolimab. The chain couples TRBV2 to TRBJ2-3, with D hard to call. As DNA, the CDR3 is TGTGCCAGCAGACGTCAGTCGGCTTCGCAGTATTTT. This translates into CASRRQSASQYF.